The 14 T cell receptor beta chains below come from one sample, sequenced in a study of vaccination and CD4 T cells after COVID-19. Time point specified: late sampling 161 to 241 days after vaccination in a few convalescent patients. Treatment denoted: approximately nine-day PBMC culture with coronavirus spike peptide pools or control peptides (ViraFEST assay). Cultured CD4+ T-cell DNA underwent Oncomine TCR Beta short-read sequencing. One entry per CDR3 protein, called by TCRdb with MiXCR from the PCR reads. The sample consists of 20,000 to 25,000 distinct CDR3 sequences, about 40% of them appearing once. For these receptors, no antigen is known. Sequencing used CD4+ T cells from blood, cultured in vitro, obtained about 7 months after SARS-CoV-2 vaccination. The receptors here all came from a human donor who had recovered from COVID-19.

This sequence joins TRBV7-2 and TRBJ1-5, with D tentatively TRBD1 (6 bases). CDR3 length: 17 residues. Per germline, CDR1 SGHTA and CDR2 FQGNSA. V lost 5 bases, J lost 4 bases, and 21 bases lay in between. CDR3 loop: CASSPQVRTDQNQPQHF. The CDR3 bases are TGTGCCAGCAGCCCTCAGGTCAGGACAGATCAAAATCAGCCCCAGCATTTT.

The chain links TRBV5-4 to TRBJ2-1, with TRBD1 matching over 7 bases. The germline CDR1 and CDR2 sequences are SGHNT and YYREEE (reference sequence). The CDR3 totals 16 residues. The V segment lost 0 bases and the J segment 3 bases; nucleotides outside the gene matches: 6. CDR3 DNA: TGTGCCAGCAGCTTGGCGCACAGGGGAAACTACAATGAGCAGTTCTTC. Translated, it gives CASSLAHRGNYNEQFF.

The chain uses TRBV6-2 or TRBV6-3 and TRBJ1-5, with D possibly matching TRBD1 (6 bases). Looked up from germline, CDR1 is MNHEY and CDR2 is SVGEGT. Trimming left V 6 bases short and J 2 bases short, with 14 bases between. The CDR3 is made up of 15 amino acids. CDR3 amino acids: CASRTLTGGNQPQHF. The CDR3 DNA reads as TGTGCCAGCAGAACCCTGACAGGCGGCAATCAGCCCCAGCATTTT.

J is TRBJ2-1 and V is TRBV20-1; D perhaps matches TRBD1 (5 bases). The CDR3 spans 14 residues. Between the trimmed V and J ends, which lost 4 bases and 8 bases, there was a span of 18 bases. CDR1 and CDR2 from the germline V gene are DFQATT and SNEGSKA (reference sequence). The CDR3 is CSATIQAVGDEQFF. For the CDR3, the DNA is TGCAGTGCTACGATCCAGGCGGTAGGGGATGAGCAGTTCTTC.

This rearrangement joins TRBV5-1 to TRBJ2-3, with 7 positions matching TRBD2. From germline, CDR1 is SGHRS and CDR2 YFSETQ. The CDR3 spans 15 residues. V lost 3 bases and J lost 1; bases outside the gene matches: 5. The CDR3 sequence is CASSSRGEGTDTQYF. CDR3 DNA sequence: TGCGCCAGCAGCTCCCGGGGGGAGGGCACAGATACGCAGTATTTT.

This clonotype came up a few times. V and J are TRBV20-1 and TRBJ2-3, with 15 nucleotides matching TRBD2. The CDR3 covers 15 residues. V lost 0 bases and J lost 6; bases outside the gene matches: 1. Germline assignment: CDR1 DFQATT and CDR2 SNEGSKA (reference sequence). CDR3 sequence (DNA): TGCAGTGCTAGAGAGGGGACTAGCGGGAGGGATACGCAGTATTTT. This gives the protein CSAREGTSGRDTQYF.

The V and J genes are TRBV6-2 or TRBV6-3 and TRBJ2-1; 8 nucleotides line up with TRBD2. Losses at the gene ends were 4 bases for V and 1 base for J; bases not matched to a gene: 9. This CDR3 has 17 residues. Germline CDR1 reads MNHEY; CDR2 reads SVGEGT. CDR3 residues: CASSFDGRAESYNEQFF. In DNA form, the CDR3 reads TGTGCCAGCAGTTTCGACGGGAGGGCCGAATCCTACAATGAGCAGTTCTTC.

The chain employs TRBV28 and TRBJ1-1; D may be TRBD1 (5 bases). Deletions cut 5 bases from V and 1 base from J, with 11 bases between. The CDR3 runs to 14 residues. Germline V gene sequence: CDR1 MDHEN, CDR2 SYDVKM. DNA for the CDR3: TGTGCCAGCAGTACAGGACCCCGGAACACTGAAGCTTTCTTT. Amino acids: CASSTGPRNTEAFF.

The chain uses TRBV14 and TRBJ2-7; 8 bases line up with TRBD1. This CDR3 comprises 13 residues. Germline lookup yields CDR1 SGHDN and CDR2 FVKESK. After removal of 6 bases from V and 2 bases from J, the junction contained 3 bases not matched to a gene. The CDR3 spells CASRLTGAYEQYF. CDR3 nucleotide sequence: TGTGCCAGCAGGTTGACAGGGGCCTACGAGCAGTACTTC.

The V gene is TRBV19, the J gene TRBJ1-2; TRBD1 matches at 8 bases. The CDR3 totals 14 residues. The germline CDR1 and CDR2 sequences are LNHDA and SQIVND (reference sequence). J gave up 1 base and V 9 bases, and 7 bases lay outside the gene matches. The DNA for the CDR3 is TGTGCCAGCGGACAGGGCCTGAATAACTATGGCTACACCTTC. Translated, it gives CASGQGLNNYGYTF.

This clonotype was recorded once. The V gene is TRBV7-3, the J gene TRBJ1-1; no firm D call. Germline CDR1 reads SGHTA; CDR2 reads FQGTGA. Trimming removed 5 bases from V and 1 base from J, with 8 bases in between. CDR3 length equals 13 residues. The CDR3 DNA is TGTGCCAGCAGCAACTATAAGAACACTGAAGCTTTCTTT. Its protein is CASSNYKNTEAFF. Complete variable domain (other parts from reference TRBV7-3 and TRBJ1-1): GAGVSQTPSNKVTEKGKYVELRCDPISGHTALYWYRQSLGQGPEFLIYFQGTGAADDSGLPNDRFFAVRPEGSVSTLKIQRTERGDSAVYLCASSNYKNTEAFFGQGTRLTVV.

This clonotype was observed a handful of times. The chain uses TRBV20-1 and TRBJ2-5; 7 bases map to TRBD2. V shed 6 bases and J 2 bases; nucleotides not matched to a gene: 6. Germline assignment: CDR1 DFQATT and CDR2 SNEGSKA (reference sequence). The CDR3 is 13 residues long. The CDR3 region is CSARTRPQETQYF. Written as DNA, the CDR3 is TGCAGTGCCCGGACTAGACCACAAGAGACCCAGTACTTC.

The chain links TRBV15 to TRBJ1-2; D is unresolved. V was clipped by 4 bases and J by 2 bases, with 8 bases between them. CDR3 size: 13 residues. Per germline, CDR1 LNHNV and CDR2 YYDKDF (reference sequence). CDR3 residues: CATSIGGNYGYTF. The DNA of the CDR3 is TGTGCCACCAGCATTGGAGGGAACTATGGCTACACCTTC. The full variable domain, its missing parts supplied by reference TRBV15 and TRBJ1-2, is DAMVIQNPRYQVTQFGKPVTLSCSQTLNHNVMYWYQQKSSQAPKLLFHYYDKDFNNEADTPDNFQSRRPNTSFCFLDIRSPGLGDTAMYLCATSIGGNYGYTFGSGTRLTVV.

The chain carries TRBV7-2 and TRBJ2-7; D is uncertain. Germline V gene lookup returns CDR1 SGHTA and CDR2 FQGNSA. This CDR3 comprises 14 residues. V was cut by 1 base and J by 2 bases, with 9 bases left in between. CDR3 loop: CASSLEPRTYEQYF. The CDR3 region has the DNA TGTGCCAGCAGCTTAGAACCCAGGACCTACGAGCAGTACTTC.